This T cell receptor beta chain comes out of a study of blood T cell repertoires in COVID-19 (TCRdb year 2020). Describing the broader study: Samples covering the acute and convalescent phases of COVID-19 were provided by collaborators in the United States, Italy and Spain. The prospective study material was composed of cDNA or gDNA derived from T cells, B-cell-depleted T cells, or PBMCs. Subjects who had been exposed to COVID-19, were actively infected with it, or had recovered from it provided the deeply sampled blood TCRbeta repertoires that made up the dataset. A freely available public database, intended as a resource for researchers studying the immune response to SARS-CoV-2, is where the repertoires were released. Samples were obtained from the ongoing ImmuneRACE study (first 160 participants) and from 1,200 or so subjects provided by 6 global collaborators. Sample metadata almost always included a de-identified subject ID, COVID-19 status, age in years and sex. Where available, HLA class I and class II types were taken from metadata supplied by the sample provider and were not determined by assay-based typing. What the work shows at the level of the full study, not this receptor alone: Clinical and demographic metadata were provided uncurated, with the amount varying by source and participant.

Each collaborating institution followed its own protocols to collect whole blood in K2EDTA tubes. Collaborator samples were shipped for TCRbeta analysis as frozen whole blood, isolated PBMCs, or DNA extracted from either sample type. As concerns this clone: Its target antigen remains unknown. No base quality information exists; no much larger clone differs at one position.

TCRbeta CDR3 regions were amplified from genomic DNA using the immunoSEQ Assay, a bias-controlled multiplex PCR. Per the original workflow: Nucleated cell counts per sample were estimated from amplification of reference gene primers within the assay. To quantify the absolute abundance of each unique TCRbeta CDR3 rearrangement, sequence reads were collapsed and filtered. For each sample, productive Simpson clonality was calculated by taking the square root of Simpson's diversity index across productive rearrangements. In TCRdb, the immuneACCESS table is reduced to in-frame sequences with V and J assigned. These tables do not hold every clone; where another copy was compared, an unresolved V gene accounts for under half, and the others remain unexplained. The DNA gave D and trimming, while V, J and clone size come from that table. The sample yields 60,000 to 100,000 clones; about 90% were counted once. Of the sample, 4.6% falls within the top ten clones.

The CDR3 sequence holds 16 residues, the cysteine and phenylalanine included. The sequence is cut down to CDR3 DNA, 48 bases in frame from base 1. CDR1 and CDR2 are read off the germline V gene as SGHRS and YFSETQ. V has 2 bases trimmed and J has 2 bases trimmed; junction bases matching no gene number 7. Material for sequencing was peripheral blood. The rearranged chain carries TRBV5-1 and TRBJ2-7; 10 central bases correspond to TRBD2. This clonotype originated in a man in his fifties or sixties with active COVID-19. The CDR3 has the sequence CASSLTQSGGAYEQYF. The DNA sequence is TGCGCCAGCAGCTTAACTCAAAGCGGGGGGGCCTACGAGCAGTACTTC.